The 27 T cell receptor beta chains listed next were all sequenced from one sample in a study of T cells in Graves' hyperthyroidism and ophthalmopathy. Amplified TCR beta CDR3 regions came from RNA transcripts. First-round RT-PCR targeting the TCR CDR3 was performed with the HTBI primer set. TCRdb redid the calling of the multiplex PCR reads with MiXCR, one entry per CDR3 protein. The sample shows 90,000 to 120,000 distinct CDR3 sequences, 15% to 20% of them seen only once. Input material: blood. These receptors originate from a woman aged 50 to 60 with Graves' hyperthyroidism.

This clonotype was detected a few times. The chain uses TRBV6-1 and TRBJ1-5; D may be TRBD1 (6 bases). This CDR3 contains 16 residues. V shed 6 bases and J shed 0 bases, with 15 bases lying between them. Germline CDR1 reads MNHNS; CDR2 reads SASEGT. The CDR3 loop reads CASRGGQGVSNQPQHF. The CDR3 nucleotides read TGTGCCAGCAGGGGGGGCCAGGGTGTTAGCAATCAGCCCCAGCATTTT.

In its sample, this clonotype was seen many times. The chain has TRBV7-9 and TRBJ2-7; D might be TRBD2 (6 bases). The germline gives CDR1 SEHNR, CDR2 FQNEAQ (reference sequence). The CDR3 extends over 16 amino acids. The V end was cut by 2 bases, the J end by 0 bases, with 14 bases between. CDR3: CASSLRASAYSYEQYF. CDR3 in DNA: TGTGCCAGCAGCTTACGGGCTAGCGCCTACTCCTACGAGCAGTACTTC.

The rearrangement joins TRBV7-6 to TRBJ2-5; 7 bases match TRBD1. The germline CDR1 and CDR2 sequences are SGHVS and FNYEAQ. The V and J ends lost 5 bases and 5 bases, in that order; junction bases with no gene match: 11. The CDR3 is 15 amino acids. The CDR3 DNA reads as TGTGCCAGCAGCCCGGGACAGACGGGGTGGGAGACCCAGTACTTC. Its protein product is CASSPGQTGWETQYF.

This clonotype was picked up many times. The chain joins TRBV20-1 to TRBJ2-7; 9 bases match TRBD2. Germline-derived CDR1 and CDR2 are DFQATT and SNEGSKA (reference sequence). The CDR3 contains 15 residues. Trimming cost V 8 bases and J 9 bases; bases outside gene matches: 20. CDR3 DNA: TGCAGTACCTTGGACAGTGTCGCGGGAGGGCGGGGGCAGTACTTC. This encodes CSTLDSVAGGRGQYF.

CDR3 loop: CASSLRAIYGYTF. In DNA form, the CDR3 reads TGTGCCAGCAGTTTAAGGGCCATCTATGGCTACACCTTC. The V gene is TRBV12-3 or TRBV12-4, the J gene TRBJ1-2; no clear D gene. With 2 bases removed from V and 4 bases from J, the gap between germline ends came to 8 bases. The length of the CDR3 is 13 residues.

Ten or more counts support this clonotype. The chain carries TRBV12-3 or TRBV12-4 and TRBJ2-2, with 11 positions matching TRBD2. This CDR3 has 15 amino acids. The junction had 5 bases not matched to a gene; V was cut back by 5 bases and J by 6 bases. DNA of the CDR3: TGTGCCAGCAGTCTACTAGCGGGAGTTCCCGGGGAGCTGTTTTTT. It codes for CASSLLAGVPGELFF.

V usage is TRBV10-3 and J usage is TRBJ1-3; 7 nucleotides agree with TRBD1. This CDR3 comprises 14 residues. Trimming at V came to 6 bases and at J to 0 bases, leaving 2 bases not matched to a gene. In germline, CDR1 is ENHRY, CDR2 SYGVKD. The CDR3 here is CAISGTASGNTIYF. The CDR3 DNA sequence: TGTGCCATCAGCGGGACAGCCTCTGGAAACACCATATATTTT.

This clonotype was counted many times. The chain joins TRBV28 to TRBJ2-7, with D possibly matching TRBD1 (5 bases). The germline gives CDR1 MDHEN, CDR2 SYDVKM. The CDR3 is 12 amino acids. Between the trimmed V and J ends, which lost 4 bases and 5 bases, there was a span of 9 bases. CDR3 amino acids: CASSYTRDEQYF. The CDR3 DNA is TGTGCCAGCAGTTATACCAGGGACGAGCAGTACTTC. The full variable domain, with the rest looked up from reference TRBV28 and TRBJ2-7, is DVKVTQSSRYLVKRTGEKVFLECVQDMDHENMFWYRQDPGLGLRLIYFSYDVKMKEKGDIPEGYSVSREKKERFSLILESASTNQTSMYLCASSYTRDEQYFGPGTRLTVT.

At least ten counts were recorded for this clonotype. The V and J genes are TRBV10-2 and TRBJ2-1, with 9 bases matching TRBD2. This CDR3 is built from 16 residues. Per germline, CDR1 WSHSY and CDR2 SAAADI. The V and J ends lost 5 bases and 7 bases, in that order; junction bases with no gene match: 12. The CDR3 here is CASSPVAGVGGNEQFF. The CDR3 DNA reads as TGCGCCAGCAGTCCCGTAGCGGGAGTGGGTGGGAATGAGCAGTTCTTC.

This clonotype was seen ten or more times. The chain has TRBV20-1 and TRBJ2-7; 9 positions match TRBD2. CDR1 DFQATT and CDR2 SNEGSKA come from the germline V gene (reference sequence). Losses at the gene ends were 0 bases for V and 3 bases for J; bases not matched to a gene: 6. CDR3 length equals 15 residues. The CDR3 bases are TGCAGTGCTAGAGAAGGGCTAGCGGGGATCTACGAGCAGTACTTC. Translated, it gives CSAREGLAGIYEQYF.

This clonotype was seen many times. The chain is built from TRBV3-1 and TRBJ1-6; 11 nucleotides match TRBD1. Germline CDR1 and CDR2: LGHDT and YNNKEL (reference sequence). The CDR3 has 16 amino acids. The junction had 5 bases not matched to a gene; V was cut back by 1 base and J by 9 bases. CDR3 coding DNA: TGTGCCAGCAGCCAAGTAGTAGGGACAGGGGGTTCACCCCTCCACTTT. Its translation is CASSQVVGTGGSPLHF.

This clonotype was detected only a few times. The chain recombines TRBV12-3 or TRBV12-4 with TRBJ2-1, with unresolved D. The CDR3 totals 12 residues. Trimming cost V 3 bases and J 9 bases, with 9 bases left between them. CDR3 nucleotide sequence: TGTGCCAGCAGTTTCTTTAATTCTGAGCAGTTCTTC. Translation gives CASSFFNSEQFF.

This clonotype was picked up many times. This sequence joins TRBV7-9 and TRBJ2-7, with D perhaps matching TRBD1 (6 bases). Trimming left V 1 base short and J 5 bases short, with 9 bases between. The germline CDR1 and CDR2 sequences are SEHNR and FQNEAQ (reference sequence). The CDR3 sequence is 13 residues long. For the CDR3, the DNA is TGTGCCAGCAGCTTAGGGACAGTGAACGAGCAGTACTTC. Translating gives CASSLGTVNEQYF.

This clonotype was counted ten times or more. V usage is TRBV6-2 or TRBV6-3 and J usage is TRBJ2-3, with 8 nucleotides matching TRBD2. This CDR3 spans 14 amino acids. Germline loops: CDR1 MNHEY, CDR2 SVGEGT. With 7 bases clipped from V and 5 bases from J, the junction kept 8 bases outside the gene matches. CDR3 sequence (DNA): TGTGCCAGCACCCCGGGACTAGGAGGAGATACGCAGTATTTT. Amino acids: CASTPGLGGDTQYF.

This clonotype has at least ten counts. The V call is TRBV18, the J call TRBJ1-5, with D hard to call. CDR3 length: 14 residues. V was pared by 3 bases and J by 3 bases, with 9 bases between. Germline V gene data show CDR1 as KGHSH and CDR2 as LQKENI. The CDR3 spells CASSPWADNQPQHF. The CDR3 DNA reads TGTGCCAGCTCACCCTGGGCAGACAATCAGCCCCAGCATTTT.

There are a few counts of this clonotype. This rearrangement joins TRBV5-1 to TRBJ1-1; weak D call: TRBD1 (6 bases). The CDR3 contains 15 residues. CDR1 and CDR2 (germline): SGHRS, YFSETQ. V lost 0 bases and J 2 bases, leaving 11 bases between the germline ends. The CDR3 region has the DNA TGCGCCAGCAGCTTGGCGGGACAAGAAAACACTGAAGCTTTCTTT. This codes for CASSLAGQENTEAFF.

In this sample, this clonotype turned up many times. V and J are TRBV25-1 and TRBJ1-3; D gene uncertain. The CDR3 runs to 14 residues. Germline lookup yields CDR1 MGHDK and CDR2 SYGVNS. Trimming removed 3 bases from V and 2 bases from J, with 8 bases in between. CDR3 nucleotide sequence: TGTGCCAGCAGTGAGGGTGGCGCTGGAAACACCATATATTTT. Its translation: CASSEGGAGNTIYF.

This clonotype was recorded at least ten times. This chain links TRBV15 with TRBJ2-3; 9 bases line up with TRBD2. Looked up from germline, CDR1 is LNHNV and CDR2 is YYDKDF (reference sequence). The CDR3 length is 17 residues. V trimming: 0 bases; J trimming: 4 bases; junction bases outside the gene matches: 8. The CDR3 spells CATSRDFAGGMADTQYF. CDR3 coding DNA: TGTGCCACCAGCAGAGATTTCGCGGGAGGGATGGCAGATACGCAGTATTTT.

In its sample, this clonotype was seen many times. This sequence joins TRBV18 and TRBJ2-2, with D possibly matching TRBD2 (5 bases). The CDR3 covers 14 residues. Trimming left V 5 bases short and J 2 bases short, with 9 bases between. Germline V gene data show CDR1 as KGHSH and CDR2 as LQKENI. In nucleotides, the CDR3 is TGTGCCAGCTCAGCCAGCGGAAACACCGGGGAGCTGTTTTTT. Encoded protein: CASSASGNTGELFF.

This clonotype was observed at least ten times. The chain combines TRBV9 with TRBJ2-1; 10 bases align to TRBD2. Germline trimming cut 2 bases from V and 7 bases from J; bases unmatched to any gene: 9. CDR1 is SGDLS, CDR2 YYNGEE, per germline. This CDR3 has 16 amino acids. The CDR3 sequence is CASSVRASGSVNEQFF. CDR3 nucleotides: TGTGCCAGCAGCGTTAGGGCTAGCGGGAGTGTGAATGAGCAGTTCTTC.

This clonotype was counted ten times or more. The DNA for the CDR3 is TGTGCCACCAGTGACCCAGGGACAGGGCACGAGACCCAGTACTTC. It yields the protein CATSDPGTGHETQYF. The chain couples TRBV24-1 to TRBJ2-5, with 9 positions matching TRBD1. Unmatched junction bases numbered 7, after V lost 4 bases and J lost 5 bases. Per germline, CDR1 KGHDR and CDR2 SFDVKD. This CDR3 contains 15 residues.

This clonotype was counted at least ten times. The rearrangement uses TRBV29-1 and TRBJ2-1; TRBD2 agrees at 13 bases. CDR1 and CDR2 from the germline V gene are SQVTM and ANQGSEA. This CDR3 has 15 residues. V lost 5 bases and J lost 4; bases outside the gene matches: 5. As DNA, the CDR3 is TGCAGCGTTTCCCGGACTAGCGGGAGATACAATGAGCAGTTCTTC. Protein product: CSVSRTSGRYNEQFF.

This clonotype came up many times. The chain combines TRBV6-5 with TRBJ2-3, with unresolved D. Germline V CDR1 and CDR2: MNHEY, SVGAGI. The CDR3 runs 15 residues. Trimming took off 2 bases at V and 1 base at J, with 10 bases between the two ends. The CDR3 DNA reads TGTGCCAGCAGTTACAGGCGCGGAGGCACAGATACGCAGTATTTT. It yields the protein CASSYRRGGTDTQYF.

The V and J genes are TRBV28 and TRBJ2-1; D possibly corresponds to TRBD2 (5 bases). Germline V CDR1 and CDR2: MDHEN, SYDVKM. V dropped 4 bases and J dropped 15 bases, with 16 bases sitting between them. This CDR3 comprises 12 residues. CDR3 amino acids: CASSSSFRRSFF. In DNA, the CDR3 is TGTGCCAGCAGTTCTAGCTTCCGGCGCTCGTTCTTC.

The chain is built from TRBV2 and TRBJ1-4; TRBD1 might be the D (6 bases). In germline, CDR1 is SNHLY, CDR2 FYNNEI. The CDR3 is 15 amino acids. V was pared by 5 bases and J by 8 bases, with 18 bases between. In DNA, the CDR3 is TGTGCCAGCAGTACCCCGGGACACGAGAGGGAAAAACTGTTTTTT. This codes for CASSTPGHEREKLFF. The full variable domain, rest sourced from reference TRBV2 and TRBJ1-4, is EPEVTQTPSHQVTQMGQEVILRCVPISNHLYFYWYRQILGQKVEFLVSFYNNEISEKSEIFDDQFSVERPDGSNFTLKIRSTKLEDSAMYFCASSTPGHEREKLFFGSGTQLSVL.

This clonotype was counted at least ten times. The rearrangement links TRBV30 to TRBJ1-1; D ambiguous. The CDR3 extends over 11 amino acids. Germline CDR1 and CDR2: GTSNPN and SVGIG (reference sequence). V lost 1 base and J lost 8, with 8 bases in between. DNA of the CDR3: TGTGCCTGGAGTGCCAATTTAGAAGCTTTCTTT. Amino acids: CAWSANLEAFF. The full variable domain, its missing parts supplied by reference TRBV30 and TRBJ1-1, is SQTIHQWPATLVQPVGSPLSLECTVEGTSNPNLYWYRQAAGRGLQLLFYSVGIGQISSEVPQNLSASRPQDRQFILSSKKLLLSDSGFYLCAWSANLEAFFGQGTRLTVV.

This clonotype was observed many times. The chain has TRBV6-1 and TRBJ2-5, with TRBD2 identical over 11 bases. With 5 bases clipped from V and 5 bases from J, the junction kept 25 bases outside the gene matches. The CDR3 covers 21 residues. Germline CDR1 is MNHNS and CDR2 is SASEGT. In DNA, the CDR3 is TGTGCCAGCAGTCCGACCCGATTACAGGGTTCTAGCGGGAGGACGGGGGAGACCCAGTACTTC. The encoded protein is CASSPTRLQGSSGRTGETQYF.